This TCR beta chain appears in the sequencing data of a study of T cell clonality in common variable immunodeficiency. General study findings and limits: Common variable immunodeficiency TCR beta sequences reportedly had fewer deletions and N-nucleotide insertions. TCRbeta clonality was increased in CVID versus healthy controls.

The CDR3 spans 18 residues. Losses at the gene ends were 3 bases for V and 4 bases for J; bases not matched to a gene: 10. The germline CDR1 and CDR2 sequences are DFQATT and SNEGSKA (reference sequence). Equal genomic DNA amounts from CVID and control samples were sequenced. Using immunoSEQ multiplex PCR, the repertoire was profiled, and TCRdb retains in-frame clones only, with some absent. Listed for the sample are more than 35,000 clones, none seen a single time. This clone was observed many times. Its cognate antigen is unknown. The DNA ends 3 residues before the CDR3 does, and the rest of the CDR3 is filled in from the germline J gene.

Sequenced material: peripheral blood mononuclear cells. The clonotype comes from a person aged 18-70 years in good health. The chain employs TRBV20-1 and TRBJ2-1, with 15 bases identical to TRBD2. CDR3 DNA, as far as it was read: TGCAGTGCTAGGAAGGGACTAGCGGGAGGAGCCACATACAATGAG. Amino acids: CSARKGLAGGATYNE. The entire CDR3 sequence reads CSARKGLAGGATYNEQFF.